This T cell receptor (beta chain) was sequenced in a study of a mutant IDH1 vaccine in newly diagnosed glioma. Whole-study context: Either 4-6 weeks after radiotherapy alone or alongside temozolomide, vaccination was begun.

The sample's time point: week 35, safety follow-up. In the vaccine, a single dose held 300 ug of the mutant IDH1 20-mer peptide, along with topical imiquimod. About this clone: The antigen is not known. A read error may produce the germline difference seen at one junction end.

There are 12 residues in the CDR3. CDR1 and CDR2 from the germline V gene are GTSNPN and SVGIG (reference sequence). Assay used: immunoSEQ multiplex PCR; TCRdb lists only in-frame clones, some missing. The sample includes under 40,000 clones, about 80% of them seen just once. Study-level points and caveats: Changes to the top peripheral T cell clonotypes appeared unrelated to pseudoprogression.

Source: PBMCs, taken from a glioma patient whose treatment included an IDH1 peptide vaccine. The clonotype was recovered from a man in his thirties or forties with glioma. The chain uses TRBV30 and TRBJ1-2; TRBD1 agrees at 10 bases. CDR3 region: CAWGAGGQGPLF. The DNA for the CDR3 is TGTGCCTGGGGTGCCGGGGGACAGGGGCCCCTCTTC.